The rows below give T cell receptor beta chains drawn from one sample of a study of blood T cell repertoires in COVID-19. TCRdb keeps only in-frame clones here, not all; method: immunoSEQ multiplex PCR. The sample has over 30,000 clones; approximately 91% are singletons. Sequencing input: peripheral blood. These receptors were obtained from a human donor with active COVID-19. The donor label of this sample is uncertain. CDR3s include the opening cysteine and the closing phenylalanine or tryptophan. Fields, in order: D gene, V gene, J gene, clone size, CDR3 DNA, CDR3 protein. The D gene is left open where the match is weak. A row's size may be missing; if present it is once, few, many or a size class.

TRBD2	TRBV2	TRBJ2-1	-	TGTGCCAGCAGACCGAGGACTAGCGGGGGAAAGCAGTTCTTC	CASRPRTSGGKQFF
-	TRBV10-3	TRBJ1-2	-	TGTGCCACCTGGGGGGGGGCGCAGGGTGGCTATGGCTACACCTTC	CATWGGAQGGYGYTF
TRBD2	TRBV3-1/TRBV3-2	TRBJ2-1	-	TGTGCCAGCAGCCAGGCGGGGGGACCCTACAATGAGCAGTTCTTC	CASSQAGGPYNEQFF
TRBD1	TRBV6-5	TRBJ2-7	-	TGTGCCAGCAGTTATCGGACAGGGTTCTACGAGCAGTACTTC	CASSYRTGFYEQYF
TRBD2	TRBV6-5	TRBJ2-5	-	TGTGCCAGCAGCGGACTAGCTTCCCGTTGGGAGACCCAGTACTTC	CASSGLASRWETQYF
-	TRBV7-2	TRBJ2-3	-	TGTGCCAGCAGCTTCCTCACAGATACGCAGTATTTT	CASSFLTDTQYF
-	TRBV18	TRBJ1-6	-	TGTGCCAGCTCACCCCGCCTCGGTGATTCACCCCTCCACTTT	CASSPRLGDSPLHF
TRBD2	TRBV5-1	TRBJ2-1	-	TGCGCCAGCAGCGTCGAACTAGCGGATGAGCAGTTCTTC	CASSVELADEQFF
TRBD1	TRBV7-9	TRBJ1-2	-	TGTGCCAGCAGCCCCCCGGGACAGGGAGTAATTGGCTACACCTTC	CASSPPGQGVIGYTF
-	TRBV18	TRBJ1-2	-	TGTGCCAGCTCACCACAGGGGGAGTATGGCTACACCTTC	CASSPQGEYGYTF
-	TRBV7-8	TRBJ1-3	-	TGTGCCAGCGAACGGAGCTCTGGAAACACCATATATTTT	CASERSSGNTIYF
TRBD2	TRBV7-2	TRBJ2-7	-	TGTGCCAGCAGCCCCTCCCCCGCGGGAGTCTACGAGCAGTACTTC	CASSPSPAGVYEQYF
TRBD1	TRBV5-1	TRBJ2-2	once	TGCGCCAGCAGCGCCGGGACAGGGGGAACCGGGGAGCTGTTTTTT	CASSAGTGGTGELFF